The clone carrying this TCR beta chain was seen at least ten times. Antigen unknown. There were TCR beta CDR3 regions amplified from RNA transcripts. HTBI primers were used for first-round RT-PCR of the TCR CDR3. Using its own MiXCR run on the multiplex PCR reads, TCRdb lists one record per CDR3 protein. The sample lists some 350,000 distinct CDR3 sequences, roughly an eighth seen once, with roughly 33% in the top ten. The data derive from a study of T cells in Graves' hyperthyroidism and ophthalmopathy. In making diagnoses, clinical symptoms, serum thyroxine and TRAb, thyroid ultrasound and orbital computed tomography were all used. PBMCs stemmed from less than 13 ml fresh peripheral blood. Whole-study findings and limits: Most thyroid-expanded clonotypes above 0.001 were also found in blood. A model using 13 V-J features told ophthalmopathy apart from stable hyperthyroidism.

This TCR came from a woman in her thirties or forties with Graves' ophthalmopathy. Sequenced input: blood.

The CDR3 sequence: CASSFGRTGIMNTEAFF. CDR3 sequence (DNA): TGTGCCAGCAGTTTCGGGAGGACAGGAATAATGAACACTGAAGCTTTCTTT. The V and J genes are TRBV6-1 and TRBJ1-1; 7 nucleotides align to TRBD1. This CDR3 has 17 residues. The germline CDR1 and CDR2 sequences are MNHNS and SASEGT. V shed 5 bases and J 0 bases; nucleotides not matched to a gene: 12.